The 22 T cell receptor beta chains below all came from one sample that was sequenced in a study of T cell responses to AZD1222 COVID-19 vaccine. Method: immunoSEQ multiplex PCR; TCRdb's copy keeps in-frame clones and lacks some. The sample consists of more than 75,000 clones, roughly 85% of them appearing once. The material sequenced was peripheral blood, taken 28 days after the second AZD1222 dose. These receptors came from an adult who received the AZD1222 COVID-19 vaccine.

V is TRBV2 and J is TRBJ2-2, with 9 bases aligning to TRBD2. The germline V gene encodes CDR1 SNHLY and CDR2 FYNNEI. V dropped 10 bases and J dropped 7; count of bases not matched to a gene: 7. The CDR3 spans 13 residues. The CDR3 DNA sequence: TGTGCCACAGGAGGAGCGGGAGGCGGGGAGCTGTTTTTT. This sequence encodes CATGGAGGGELFF.

CDR3 sequence (DNA): TGTGCCAGCAGTTCGGGGCAGGGGGCCCTATCCTACGAGCAGTACTTC. Translation gives CASSSGQGALSYEQYF. The chain combines TRBV6-2 or TRBV6-3 with TRBJ2-7; 8 positions match TRBD1. Per germline, CDR1 MNHEY and CDR2 SVGEGT. V gave up 4 bases and J gave up 1 base; unmatched junction bases: 9. The length of the CDR3 is 16 residues.

The V gene is TRBV5-8, the J gene TRBJ1-5; D unresolved. The V and J ends lost 4 bases and 1 base respectively, with 12 bases between them. Germline V gives CDR1 SGHTS, CDR2 YDEGEE. The CDR3 spans 15 residues. The DNA of the CDR3 is TGTGCCAGCAGCCAGCCCCCGGGGAGCAATCAGCCCCAGCATTTT. This codes for CASSQPPGSNQPQHF. The complete variable domain, with remaining parts taken from reference TRBV5-8 and TRBJ1-5, reads EAGVTQSPTHLIKTRGQQATLRCSPISGHTSVYWYQQALGLGLQFLLWYDEGEERNRGNFPPRFSGRQFPNYSSELNVNALELEDSALYLCASSQPPGSNQPQHFGDGTRLSIL.

There are a few counts of this clone. V gene TRBV4-3 combines with J gene TRBJ1-2; 9 bases line up with TRBD1. Germline loops: CDR1 LGHNA, CDR2 YSLEER. Unmatched junction bases numbered 5, after V lost 4 bases and J lost 5 bases. The CDR3 is 14 residues long. The CDR3: CASSRGTGLYGYTF. The CDR3 nucleotides read TGCGCCAGCAGCCGCGGGACAGGGCTGTATGGCTACACCTTC.

The chain uses TRBV2 and TRBJ1-6, with 9 bases identical to TRBD1. The CDR3 is 15 residues long. J gave up 5 bases and V 7 bases, and 6 bases lay outside the gene matches. CDR1 and CDR2 from the germline V gene are SNHLY and FYNNEI. The chain's CDR3 is CASTPRTGDNSPLHF. The CDR3 DNA sequence: TGTGCCAGCACACCCCGGACAGGGGATAATTCACCCCTCCACTTT. The full variable domain, completed using reference TRBV2 and TRBJ1-6, is EPEVTQTPSHQVTQMGQEVILRCVPISNHLYFYWYRQILGQKVEFLVSFYNNEISEKSEIFDDQFSVERPDGSNFTLKIRSTKLEDSAMYFCASTPRTGDNSPLHFGNGTRLTVT.

About this clone: A read error may explain this, as a much larger clone is one base away. The chain is built from TRBV7-9 and TRBJ2-7; weak D call: TRBD1 (5 bases). V was shortened by 1 base and J by 5 bases, with 6 bases between the two germline ends. CDR1 is SEHNR and CDR2 is FQNEAQ in the germline V gene (reference sequence). CDR3 length equals 12 residues. The CDR3 DNA reads as TGTGCCAGCAGCTTAGTAGGGGACGAGCAGTACTTC. It translates to CASSLVGDEQYF.

J is TRBJ2-2 and V is TRBV6-5; 10 bases line up with TRBD1. Germline CDR1 reads MNHEY; CDR2 reads SVGAGI. V trimming: 4 bases; J trimming: 6 bases; junction bases outside the gene matches: 2. This CDR3 region has 14 residues. CDR3 DNA sequence: TGTGCCAGCAGTTTGGACAGGGGGGCCGGGGAGCTGTTTTTT. Its translation is CASSLDRGAGELFF.

This clone was seen a handful of times. This chain joins TRBV5-1 and TRBJ1-2, with D possibly matching TRBD1 (5 bases). This CDR3 comprises 16 residues. CDR1 is SGHRS and CDR2 is YFSETQ in the germline V gene. V dropped 4 bases and J dropped 4 bases, with 20 bases sitting between them. CDR3 coding DNA: TGCGCCAGCAGCCCCGAATCGGGGCAGGCTGCCTATGGCTACACCTTC. It translates to CASSPESGQAAYGYTF.

J is TRBJ2-7 and V is TRBV25-1, with unresolved D. This CDR3 is built from 14 residues. The V gene's germline CDR1 is MGHDK and CDR2 SYGVNS. V dropped 1 base and J dropped 9 bases, with 16 bases sitting between them. The CDR3 coding sequence is TGTGCCAGCAGTGAATTCGGGCCCATAAAAGGGCAGTACTTC. Its protein product is CASSEFGPIKGQYF.

This clone appeared a single time. The chain carries TRBV7-2 and TRBJ2-3; 9 positions match TRBD2. With V trimmed by 5 bases and J by 5 bases, 5 bases remained unmatched. The CDR3 is 14 residues long. CDR1 is SGHTA and CDR2 is FQGNSA in the germline V gene. The CDR3 DNA is TGTGCCAGCAGCCCGGGACTAGCTATAGATACGCAGTATTTT. Translation: CASSPGLAIDTQYF.

The J gene is TRBJ2-7, the V gene TRBV30; D possibly corresponds to TRBD2 (5 bases). Germline-derived CDR1 and CDR2 are GTSNPN and SVGIG (reference sequence). The CDR3 extends over 12 amino acids. V lost 4 bases and J 2 bases, leaving 9 bases between the germline ends. The CDR3 nucleotides are TGTGCCTGGACCTCCGGGACCTACGAGCAGTACTTC. Residues: CAWTSGTYEQYF.

The rearrangement joins TRBV28 to TRBJ1-4; 9 bases are shared with TRBD1. V trimming: 7 bases; J trimming: 7 bases; junction bases outside the gene matches: 4. The germline V gene has CDR1 MDHEN and CDR2 SYDVKM. The CDR3 loop spans 13 amino acids. CDR3 bases: TGTGCCAGCACCGGGACAGGGATTGAAAAACTGTTTTTT. Amino acid sequence: CASTGTGIEKLFF.

The chain couples TRBV10-3 to TRBJ2-1; 8 positions match TRBD1. The CDR3 has 15 residues. Germline CDR1 ENHRY, CDR2 SYGVKD. V lost 6 bases, J lost 5 bases, and 9 bases stayed unmatched. The CDR3 sequence: CAIRRGQGANNEQFF. The CDR3 DNA follows: TGTGCCATCAGGAGGGGCCAGGGGGCTAACAATGAGCAGTTCTTC.

The gene calls are TRBV7-3 and TRBJ2-1, with a weak D call TRBD1 (6 bases). The CDR3 loop spans 15 amino acids. Trimming pared 4 bases from V and 2 bases from J, leaving 12 bases between. CDR1 and CDR2 from the germline V gene are SGHTA and FQGTGA. Written as DNA, the CDR3 is TGTGCCAGCAGCTCCCCCAGGGGCGCCTACAATGAGCAGTTCTTC. Its protein product is CASSSPRGAYNEQFF.

The V gene is TRBV6-5, the J gene TRBJ1-6; the D is unclear. This CDR3 spans 15 amino acids. V lost 5 bases to trimming and J lost 1 base, with 9 bases between them. CDR1 is MNHEY and CDR2 is SVGAGI in the germline V gene. Written as DNA, the CDR3 is TGTGCCAGCAGTAGCAGAGGGTCCTATAATTCACCCCTCCACTTT. This codes for CASSSRGSYNSPLHF.

V usage is TRBV2 and J usage is TRBJ2-3, with 8 bases matching TRBD1. V trimming: 1 base; J trimming: 13 bases; junction bases outside the gene matches: 10. The CDR3 covers 14 residues. Germline V gives CDR1 SNHLY, CDR2 FYNNEI. CDR3 protein: CASSEELGTGEKYF. The DNA for the CDR3 is TGTGCCAGCAGTGAAGAATTGGGGACAGGTGAAAAGTATTTT.

The CDR3 loop is CASSYSMDSATYEQYF. CDR3 nucleotides: TGTGCCAGCAGTTACTCGATGGACAGCGCTACCTACGAGCAGTACTTC. The V call is TRBV6-2 or TRBV6-3, the J call TRBJ2-7; the D gene is possibly TRBD1 (6 bases). This CDR3 has 16 amino acids. The germline V gene encodes CDR1 MNHEY and CDR2 SVGEGT. With 0 bases removed from V and 2 bases from J, the gap between germline ends came to 14 bases.

The chain is built from TRBV18 and TRBJ2-1, with TRBD2 matching 7 bases. The CDR3 extends over 15 amino acids. Trimming removed 5 bases from V and 2 bases from J; junction bases left unmatched: 6. Germline V lookup: CDR1 KGHSH, CDR2 LQKENI. The CDR3, as DNA: TGTGCCAGCTCAGCAACGGGAGGTCCCTACAATGAGCAGTTCTTC. Translation: CASSATGGPYNEQFF.

In nucleotides, the CDR3 is TGTGCCAGCACCCGGGACAGGAGAACGAACACTGAAGCTTTCTTT. It codes for CASTRDRRTNTEAFF. The chain couples TRBV27 to TRBJ1-1; TRBD1 agrees at 8 bases. V dropped 7 bases and J dropped 1; count of bases not matched to a gene: 8. Germline loops: CDR1 MNHEY, CDR2 SMNVEV (reference sequence). The CDR3 has 15 amino acids.

V and J are TRBV30 and TRBJ2-7; 8 bases are shared with TRBD2. This CDR3 is built from 13 residues. J lost 4 bases, V lost 4 bases, and 6 bases had no gene match. CDR1 is GTSNPN and CDR2 is SVGIG in the germline V gene (reference sequence). As DNA, the CDR3 is TGTGCCTGGAACCGGGAGGGCCTGTACGAGCAGTACTTC. Translating gives CAWNREGLYEQYF.

The chain recombines TRBV28 with TRBJ2-2, with D maybe TRBD1 (6 bases). Deletions cut 3 bases from V and 4 bases from J, with 15 bases between. This CDR3 contains 16 residues. Germline CDR1 MDHEN, CDR2 SYDVKM. CDR3 protein: CASSFLRGRSTGELFF. The CDR3 coding sequence is TGTGCCAGCAGTTTCCTCAGGGGAAGGAGCACCGGGGAGCTGTTTTTT. The full variable domain, rest sourced from reference TRBV28 and TRBJ2-2, is DVKVTQSSRYLVKRTGEKVFLECVQDMDHENMFWYRQDPGLGLRLIYFSYDVKMKEKGDIPEGYSVSREKKERFSLILESASTNQTSMYLCASSFLRGRSTGELFFGEGSRLTVL.

In DNA form, the CDR3 reads TGTGCCAGCAGCGACGGGGCGGGGTACTATGGCTACACCTTC. Amino acid sequence: CASSDGAGYYGYTF. The genes are TRBV5-5 and TRBJ1-2, with D perhaps TRBD1 (5 bases). Per the germline V gene, CDR1 is SGHKS and CDR2 is YYEKEE (reference sequence). The CDR3 extends over 14 amino acids. V was pared by 4 bases and J by 3 bases, with 13 bases between.